This TCR beta chain was captured in a study of blood T cell repertoires in COVID-19. About the study: Acute-phase and convalescent COVID-19 samples originated in the United States, Italy and Spain.

The V and J ends lost 1 base and 1 base respectively, with 11 bases between them. CDR1 is LGHDT and CDR2 is YNNKEL in the germline V gene (reference sequence). The CDR3 is made up of 15 amino acids. In its sample, this clone was seen a few times. In the original analysis: Amplification of reference gene primers was used by the study to estimate nucleated cell counts. The assay was immunoSEQ multiplex PCR, and TCRdb's table has in-frame clones only and misses some. D and trimming were read from the DNA, whereas the V and J calls and clone size are those reported in that table. Of roughly 300,000 clones listed, approximately 92% are singletons.

The chain has TRBV3-1 (or the pseudogene TRBV3-2) and TRBJ2-7, with D perhaps matching TRBD2 (5 bases). Sequenced sample: PBMCs or T cells enriched from blood (not recorded which). This sequence was found in a woman aged 30 to 39 who had recovered from COVID-19. CDR3 bases: TGTGCCAGCAGCCAAGTTGACGGGGAGTCCTACGAGCAGTACTTC. This encodes CASSQVDGESYEQYF.